This T cell receptor beta chain was identified in a study of patients and donors after allogeneic stem cell transplantation. TCRdb independently ran MiXCR on the RT-PCR reads; one entry per CDR3 protein. The sample includes fewer than 250,000 distinct CDR3 sequences, roughly 14% of them seen just once. Germline V lookup: CDR1 SGHRS, CDR2 YFSETQ. The CDR3 sequence is 14 residues long. Trimming at V came to 6 bases and at J to 9 bases, leaving 10 bases not matched to a gene. The source of this sequence is a human donor who was either an allogeneic HSCT recipient or a stem cell or donor lymphocyte infusion donor (not recorded which). It is not recorded whose cells these are; they may come from a transplant donor. The chain joins TRBV5-1 to TRBJ2-1, with 9 nucleotides matching TRBD2. Material: blood, either unsorted or a sorted T cell fraction (not recorded which). Here the CDR3 DNA reads TGCGCCAGCACCCCCAGCGGGAGGTCCGGTGAGCAGTTCTTC. Its protein is CASTPSGRSGEQFF.